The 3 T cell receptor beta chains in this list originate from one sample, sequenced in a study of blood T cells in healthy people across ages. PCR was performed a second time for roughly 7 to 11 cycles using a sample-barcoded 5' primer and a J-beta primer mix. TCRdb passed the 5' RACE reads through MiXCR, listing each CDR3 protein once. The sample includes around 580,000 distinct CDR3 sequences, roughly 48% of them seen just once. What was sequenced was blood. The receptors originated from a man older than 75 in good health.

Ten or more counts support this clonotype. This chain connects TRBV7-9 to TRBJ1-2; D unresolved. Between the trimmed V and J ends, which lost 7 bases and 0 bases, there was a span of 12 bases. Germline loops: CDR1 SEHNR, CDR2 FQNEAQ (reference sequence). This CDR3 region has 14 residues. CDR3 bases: TGTGCCAGCATCCTGGACGGAGCTAACTATGGCTACACCTTC. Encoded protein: CASILDGANYGYTF.

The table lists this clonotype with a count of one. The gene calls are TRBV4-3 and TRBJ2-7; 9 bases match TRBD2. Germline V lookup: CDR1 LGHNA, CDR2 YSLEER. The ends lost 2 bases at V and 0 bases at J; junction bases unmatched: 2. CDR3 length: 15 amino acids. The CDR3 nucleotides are TGCGCCAGCAGCCAAATTAGCGGGAGCTCCTACGAGCAGTACTTC. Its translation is CASSQISGSSYEQYF.

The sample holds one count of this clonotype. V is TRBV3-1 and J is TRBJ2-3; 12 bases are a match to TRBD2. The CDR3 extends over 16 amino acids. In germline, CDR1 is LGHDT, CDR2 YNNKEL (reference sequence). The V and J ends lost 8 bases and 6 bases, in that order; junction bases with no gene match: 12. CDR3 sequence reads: CASHSTSGGGGDTQYF. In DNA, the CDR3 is TGTGCCAGCCACTCGACTAGCGGGGGCGGAGGGGATACGCAGTATTTT.